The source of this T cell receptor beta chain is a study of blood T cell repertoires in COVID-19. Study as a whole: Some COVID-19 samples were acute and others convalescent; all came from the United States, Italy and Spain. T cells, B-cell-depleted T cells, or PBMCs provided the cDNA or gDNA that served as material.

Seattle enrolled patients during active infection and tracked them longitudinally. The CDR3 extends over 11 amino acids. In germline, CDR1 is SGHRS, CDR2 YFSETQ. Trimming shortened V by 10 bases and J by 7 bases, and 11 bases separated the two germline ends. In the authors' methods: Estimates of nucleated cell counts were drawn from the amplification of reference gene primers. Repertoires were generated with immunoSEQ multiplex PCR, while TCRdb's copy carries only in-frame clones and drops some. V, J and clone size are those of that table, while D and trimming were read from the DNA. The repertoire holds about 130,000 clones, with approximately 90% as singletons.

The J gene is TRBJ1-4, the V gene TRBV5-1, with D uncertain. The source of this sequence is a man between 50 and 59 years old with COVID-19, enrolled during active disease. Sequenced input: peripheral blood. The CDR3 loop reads CASRRAEKLFF. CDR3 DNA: TGCGCCTCCCGCCGAGCTGAAAAACTGTTTTTT.